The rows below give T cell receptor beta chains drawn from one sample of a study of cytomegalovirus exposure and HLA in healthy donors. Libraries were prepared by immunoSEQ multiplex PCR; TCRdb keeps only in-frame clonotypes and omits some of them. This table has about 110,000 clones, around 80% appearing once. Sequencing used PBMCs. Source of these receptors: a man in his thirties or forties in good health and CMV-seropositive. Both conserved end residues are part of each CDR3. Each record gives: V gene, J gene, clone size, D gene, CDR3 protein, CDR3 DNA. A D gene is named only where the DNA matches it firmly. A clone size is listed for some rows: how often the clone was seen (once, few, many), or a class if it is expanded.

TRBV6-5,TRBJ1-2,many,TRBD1,CASSDPGTGYCTF,TGTGCCAGCAGTGACCCCGGGACAGGTTACTGCACCTTC
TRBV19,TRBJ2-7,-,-,CASSMGHPMAYEQYF,TGTGCCAGTAGTATGGGGCATCCGATGGCCTACGAGCAGTACTTC
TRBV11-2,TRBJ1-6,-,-,CASTRGNSPLHF,TGTGCCAGCACCCGCGGAAATTCACCCCTCCACTTT
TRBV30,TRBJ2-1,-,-,CAWREFGEQFF,TGTGCCTGGAGGGAATTCGGGGAGCAGTTCTTC
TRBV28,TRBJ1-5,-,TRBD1,CASGQENQPQHF,TGTGCCAGCGGACAGGAAAATCAGCCCCAGCATTTT
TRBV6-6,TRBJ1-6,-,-,CAGRGGDSPLHF,TGTGCCGGTCGGGGTGGAGATTCACCCCTCCACTTT
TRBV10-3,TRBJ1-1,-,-,CALRRGGTDTEAFF,TGTGCCCTTAGACGGGGGGGCACGGACACTGAAGCTTTCTTT
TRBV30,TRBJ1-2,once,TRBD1,CAWSVITGAYGYTF,TGTGCCTGGAGTGTGATTACAGGGGCATATGGCTACACCTTC
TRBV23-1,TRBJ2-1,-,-,CASLKWGRYNEQFF,TGCGCCAGCCTCAAGTGGGGCAGGTACAATGAGCAGTTCTTC
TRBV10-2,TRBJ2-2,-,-,CASTAATSGELFF,TGCGCCAGCACCGCGGCAACGTCCGGAGAGCTGTTTTTT
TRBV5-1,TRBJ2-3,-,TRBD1,CASSLATGQGGDTQYF,TGCGCCAGCAGCTTGGCGACAGGACAGGGAGGAGATACGCAGTATTTT
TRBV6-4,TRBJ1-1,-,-,CASRAGDADEAFF,TGTGCCAGCAGAGCGGGGGATGCGGATGAAGCTTTCTTT
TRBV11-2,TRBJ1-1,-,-,CASSLDPGMNTEAFF,TGTGCCAGCAGCTTAGATCCAGGGATGAACACTGAAGCTTTCTTT
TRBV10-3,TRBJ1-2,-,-,CAISESAGNYGYTF,TGTGCCATCAGTGAAAGTGCAGGGAACTATGGCTACACCTTC
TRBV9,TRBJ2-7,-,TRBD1,CASSAPDRANYEQYF,TGTGCCAGCAGCGCCCCCGACAGGGCTAACTACGAGCAGTACTTC
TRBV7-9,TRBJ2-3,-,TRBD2,CASSLSGGATDTQYF,TGTGCCAGCAGCTTAAGCGGGGGAGCCACAGATACGCAGTATTTT
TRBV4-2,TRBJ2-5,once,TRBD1,CASSRFRDREETQYF,TGTGCCAGCAGCCGGTTCCGGGACAGGGAAGAGACCCAGTACTTC
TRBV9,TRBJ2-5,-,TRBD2,CASSPNLSGAQETQYF,TGTGCCAGCAGCCCCAACCTTAGCGGGGCCCAAGAGACCCAGTACTTC
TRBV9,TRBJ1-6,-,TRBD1,CASSAPSGQPSSPLHF,TGTGCCAGCAGCGCGCCGTCGGGACAGCCGTCTTCACCCCTCCACTTT
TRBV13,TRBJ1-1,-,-,CASSPQGFPEAFF,TGTGCCAGCAGCCCGCAGGGGTTCCCTGAAGCTTTCTTT
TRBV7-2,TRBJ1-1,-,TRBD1,CASSLDRGTEAFF,TGTGCCAGCAGCCTTGACAGGGGGACTGAAGCTTTCTTT
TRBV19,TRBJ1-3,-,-,CASSIPGSGNTIYF,TGTGCCAGTAGTATACCGGGATCTGGAAACACCATATATTTT
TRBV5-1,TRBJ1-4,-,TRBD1,CASSLGDREEKLFF,TGCGCCAGCAGCTTGGGGGACAGGGAAGAAAAACTGTTTTTT
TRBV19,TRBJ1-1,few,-,CASSIGELNTEAFF,TGTGCCAGTAGTATAGGCGAGCTGAACACTGAAGCTTTCTTT
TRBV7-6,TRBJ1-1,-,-,CASSLLSNTEAFF,TGTGCCAGCAGCTTGTTATCGAACACTGAAGCTTTCTTT
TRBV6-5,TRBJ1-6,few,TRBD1,CASRTRGQGTSPLHF,TGTGCCAGCCGCACTAGGGGGCAGGGAACTTCACCCCTCCACTTT
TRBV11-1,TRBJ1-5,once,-,CASSRRGGMEPQHF,TGTGCCAGCAGCCGCCGGGGAGGTATGGAGCCCCAGCATTTT
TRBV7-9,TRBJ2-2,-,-,CASSLGADTGELFF,TGTGCCAGCAGCTTAGGGGCCGACACCGGGGAGCTGTTTTTT
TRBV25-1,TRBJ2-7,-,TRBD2,CASSESLRAVAGSHEQYF,TGTGCCAGCAGTGAAAGTCTGAGGGCGGTAGCGGGGTCCCACGAGCAGTACTTC
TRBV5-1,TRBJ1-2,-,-,CASSSERGLDYGYTF,TGCGCCAGCAGCTCGGAGCGGGGGTTGGACTATGGCTACACCTTC
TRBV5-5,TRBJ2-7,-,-,CASSPLTGLKYF,TGTGCCAGCAGTCCGTTGACAGGCTTAAAGTACTTC
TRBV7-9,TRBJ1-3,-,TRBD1,CASRTGVTGNTIYF,TGTGCCAGCAGGACAGGGGTTACTGGAAACACCATATATTTT
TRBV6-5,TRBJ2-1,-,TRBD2,CASSLFSGGRYEQFF,TGTGCCAGCAGCCTATTTAGCGGGGGGCGCTATGAGCAGTTCTTC
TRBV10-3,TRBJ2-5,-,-,CAISESKGGGGAETQYF,TGTGCCATCAGTGAGTCGAAAGGAGGAGGGGGCGCAGAGACCCAGTACTTC
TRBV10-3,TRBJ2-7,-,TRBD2,CAISALAGNPYEQYF,TGTGCCATCAGTGCACTAGCGGGTAATCCCTACGAGCAGTACTTC
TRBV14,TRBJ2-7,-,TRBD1,CASSYRDRGPYQYF,TGTGCCAGCAGCTACCGGGACAGGGGGCCTTATCAGTACTTC
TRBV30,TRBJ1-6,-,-,CAWSERQNSPLHF,TGTGCCTGGAGTGAGAGACAGAATTCACCCCTCCACTTT
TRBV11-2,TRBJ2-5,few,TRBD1,CASSFGKGQGTHETQYF,TGTGCCAGCAGCTTCGGAAAGGGACAGGGCACCCATGAGACCCAGTACTTC
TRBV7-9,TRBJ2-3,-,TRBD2,CASSKQRGIGGTDTQYF,TGTGCCAGCAGTAAACAGCGGGGGATTGGGGGCACAGATACGCAGTATTTT
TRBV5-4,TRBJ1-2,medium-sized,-,CASSPYVGYGYTF,TGTGCCAGCAGCCCATACGTCGGCTATGGCTACACCTTC
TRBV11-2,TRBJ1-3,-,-,CASSSIRGNTIYF,TGTGCCAGCAGCTCTATCAGGGGAAACACCATATATTTT
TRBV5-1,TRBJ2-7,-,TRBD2,CASSETPAGGGSYEQYF,TGCGCCAGCAGCGAAACCCCGGCCGGGGGAGGGAGCTACGAGCAGTACTTC